Presented here are 10 T cell receptor beta chains from one specimen sequenced in a study of T-cell memory formation after mild COVID-19. TCRdb passed the 5' RACE reads through MiXCR, listing each CDR3 protein once. This table has tens of thousands of distinct CDR3 sequences, around 10% appearing once. Sequenced material: PBMCs or a T cell subset sorted from them (not recorded which). The receptors stem from a man younger than 35 who had mild COVID-19 (a few samples of this study predate the infection). Cell type and time point are not known.

The J gene is TRBJ1-2, the V gene TRBV12-3 or TRBV12-4, with 9 bases aligning to TRBD1. V lost 6 bases, J lost 5 bases, and 7 bases stayed unmatched. This CDR3 comprises 14 residues. CDR3: CASRSQGAQYGYTF. The CDR3 bases are TGTGCCAGCAGATCACAGGGGGCACAATATGGCTACACCTTC.

The chain joins TRBV9 to TRBJ2-3; the D gene is possibly TRBD2 (5 bases). The germline V gene encodes CDR1 SGDLS and CDR2 YYNGEE. V lost 4 bases and J lost 10, with 13 bases in between. The CDR3 loop spans 12 amino acids. The DNA for the CDR3 is TGTGCCAGCAGCCCCCAGCGGACCGCGCAGTATTTT. This gives the protein CASSPQRTAQYF.

CDR3 region: CASRTLYGRNTGELFF. CDR3 nucleotides: TGTGCCAGCCGAACCCTCTATGGACGCAACACCGGGGAGCTGTTTTTT. The rearrangement links TRBV6-5 to TRBJ2-2; D gene ambiguous. Germline V gives CDR1 MNHEY, CDR2 SVGAGI. Trimming shortened V by 8 bases and J by 2 bases, and 18 bases separated the two germline ends. The CDR3 contains 16 residues.

This clonotype is labeled medium-sized. This chain connects TRBV7-9 to TRBJ2-3; D call uncertain. V was cut by 5 bases and J by 2 bases, with 20 bases left in between. Germline V gene sequence: CDR1 SEHNR, CDR2 FQNEAQ (reference sequence). The CDR3 loop spans 17 amino acids. The CDR3 DNA is TGTGCCAGCAGCCGATCGACACCACCCACTATCACAGATACGCAGTATTTT. Its protein product is CASSRSTPPTITDTQYF. Filled out from reference TRBV7-9 and TRBJ2-3, the complete variable domain reads DTGVSQNPRHKITKRGQNVTFRCDPISEHNRLYWYRQTLGQGPEFLTYFQNEAQLEKSRLLSDRFSAERPKGSFSTLEIQRTEQGDSAMYLCASSRSTPPTITDTQYFGPGTRLTVL.

A few counts support this clonotype. The CDR3 loop is CASSLTGDIQYF. The CDR3 DNA reads as TGTGCCAGCAGCCTAACAGGGGACATTCAGTACTTC. The chain is built from TRBV3-1 and TRBJ2-4, with 7 bases that match TRBD1. Germline CDR1 reads LGHDT; CDR2 reads YNNKEL (reference sequence). V dropped 4 bases and J dropped 8; count of bases not matched to a gene: 2. The CDR3 length is 12 residues.

This clonotype was counted many times. The chain uses TRBV4-3 and TRBJ1-2; D is unresolved. Germline-derived CDR1 and CDR2 are LGHNA and YSLEER. V was clipped by 1 base and J by 5 bases, with 5 bases between them. This CDR3 has 12 amino acids. The CDR3 is CASSQAGYGYTF. CDR3 DNA sequence: TGCGCCAGCAGCCAAGCCGGGTATGGCTACACCTTC.

This chain joins TRBV4-3 and TRBJ1-2, with D unresolved. Trimming shortened V by 3 bases and J by 3 bases, and 11 bases separated the two germline ends. The germline V gene has CDR1 LGHNA and CDR2 YSLEER. This CDR3 is 14 amino acids long. CDR3: CASSQVTVDYGYTF. CDR3 nucleotides: TGCGCCAGCAGCCAGGTTACTGTGGACTATGGCTACACCTTC.

This sequence joins TRBV24-1 and TRBJ2-5; D is ambiguous. The ends were cut back, 1 base at V and 0 bases at J, with 2 bases in the middle. Germline V gene lookup returns CDR1 KGHDR and CDR2 SFDVKD. This CDR3 comprises 13 residues. CDR3 nucleotide sequence: TGTGCCACCAGTGATTTATACCAAGAGACCCAGTACTTC. It codes for CATSDLYQETQYF.

This chain uses TRBV7-8 with TRBJ2-1; D uncertain. V dropped 5 bases and J dropped 10 bases, with 12 bases sitting between them. Germline values: CDR1 SGHVS, CDR2 FQNEAQ. The CDR3 has 12 amino acids. The CDR3 bases are TGTGCCAGCAGCCCTGACCTCGGGGAGCAGTTCTTC. Its protein product is CASSPDLGEQFF.

V usage is TRBV6-2 or TRBV6-3 and J usage is TRBJ1-1; D call uncertain. The CDR3 totals 12 residues. V was clipped by 6 bases and J by 0 bases, with 5 bases between them. Germline V gene sequence: CDR1 MNHEY, CDR2 SVGEGT. The CDR3 DNA reads TGTGCCAGCAGGACGGTGAACACTGAAGCTTTCTTT. Amino acid sequence: CASRTVNTEAFF.